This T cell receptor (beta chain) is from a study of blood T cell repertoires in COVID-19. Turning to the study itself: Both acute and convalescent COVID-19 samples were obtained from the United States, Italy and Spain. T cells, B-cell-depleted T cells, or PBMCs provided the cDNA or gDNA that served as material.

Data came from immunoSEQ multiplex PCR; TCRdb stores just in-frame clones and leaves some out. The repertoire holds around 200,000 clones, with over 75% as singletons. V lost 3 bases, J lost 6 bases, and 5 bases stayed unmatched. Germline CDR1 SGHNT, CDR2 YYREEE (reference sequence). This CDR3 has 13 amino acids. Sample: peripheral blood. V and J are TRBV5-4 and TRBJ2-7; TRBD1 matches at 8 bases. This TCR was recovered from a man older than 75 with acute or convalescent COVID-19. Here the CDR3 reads CASSSLTGAEQYF. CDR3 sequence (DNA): TGTGCCAGCAGCTCGCTGACAGGGGCCGAGCAGTACTTC.